This TCR beta chain stems from a study of early T cells in non-severe SARS-CoV-2 infection. Unique molecular identifiers (one per individual cDNA molecule) were attached. TCRdb passed the 5' RACE reads through MiXCR, listing each CDR3 protein once. The profile shows over 80,000 distinct CDR3 sequences, 10% to 15% of them singletons. Germline CDR1 reads SQVTM; CDR2 reads ANQGSEA. The CDR3 totals 12 residues. The ends were cut back, 4 bases at V and 4 bases at J, with 8 bases in the middle. This clonotype was counted between two and nine times. Here the sequenced sample was whole blood, taken at baseline. This rearrangement joins TRBV29-1 to TRBJ2-1; the D is unclear. The receptor was isolated from an adult who was a healthcare worker with PCR-confirmed SARS-CoV-2 infection or an uninfected control (not recorded which). The CDR3 DNA reads as TGCAGCGTTGGTACTGGTTACAATGAGCAGTTCTTC. Protein: CSVGTGYNEQFF.